This entry lists 26 T cell receptor beta chains sequenced from one sample in a study of naive and memory T cell subsets. The library had UMIs added by 3' ligation of an oligonucleotide to TCR cDNA. The SP2 primer and nested alpha and beta constant region primers amplified ligated cDNA in four rounds. TCRdb independently ran MiXCR on the 5' RACE reads; one entry per CDR3 protein. The profile shows tens of thousands of distinct CDR3 sequences, 7% to 8.5% of them singletons. These TCRs come from a male donor in good health.

The sample holds many counts of this clonotype. The chain carries TRBV11-2 and TRBJ2-5; the match to TRBD2 covers 11 bases. This CDR3 is 17 amino acids long. Germline CDR1 is SGHAT and CDR2 is FQNNGV. V lost 3 bases to trimming and J lost 5 bases; unmatched junction nucleotides: 11. CDR3 sequence: CASSFDSSGGAWETQYF. CDR3 sequence (DNA): TGTGCCAGCAGCTTCGACAGTAGCGGGGGGGCTTGGGAGACCCAGTACTTC. Full variable domain (remainder filled in from reference TRBV11-2 and TRBJ2-5): EAGVAQSPRYKIIEKRQSVAFWCNPISGHATLYWYQQILGQGPKLLIQFQNNGVVDDSQLPKDRFSAERLKGVDSTLKIQPAKLEDSAVYLCASSFDSSGGAWETQYFGPGTRLLVL.

The V call is TRBV12-3 or TRBV12-4, the J call TRBJ2-3; D is perhaps TRBD1 or TRBD2 (5 bases each). The length of the CDR3 is 15 residues. The V gene lost 8 bases and the J gene lost 1 base, with 16 bases spanning the gap. The CDR3 loop reads CASEVGDGGTDTQYF. The CDR3 DNA reads as TGTGCCAGCGAGGTGGGGGATGGAGGCACAGATACGCAGTATTTT.

This clonotype was recorded a few times. J is TRBJ1-2 and V is TRBV10-3; D is possibly TRBD1 (5 bases). There are 12 residues in the CDR3. Trimming removed 8 bases from V and 4 bases from J, with 11 bases in between. Germline-derived CDR1 and CDR2 are ENHRY and SYGVKD. CDR3: CAIGGGVYGYTF. DNA for the CDR3: TGTGCCATCGGGGGAGGGGTCTATGGCTACACCTTC.

Remarks on this clonotype: Possible read error: a much larger clone is one base away. V usage is TRBV6-4 and J usage is TRBJ2-3; tentative D call: TRBD1 (6 bases). The CDR3 spans 15 residues. Per the germline V gene, CDR1 is MRHNA and CDR2 is SNTAGT. V lost 2 bases to trimming and J lost 2 bases, with 11 bases between them. The CDR3 region is CASSDGQGTTDTQYF. CDR3 DNA: TGTGCCAGCAGTGACGGCCAGGGGACCACAGATACGCAGTATTTT.

This clonotype was counted many times. The genes are TRBV4-1 and TRBJ2-1; 9 nucleotides align to TRBD2. There are 15 residues in the CDR3. V lost 0 bases, J lost 9 bases, and 6 bases stayed unmatched. The germline CDR1 and CDR2 sequences are MGHRA and YSYEKL. CDR3 DNA sequence: TGCGCCAGCAGCCAAGAGCCAGCGGGGGGAGGTGAGCAGTTCTTC. This gives the protein CASSQEPAGGGEQFF.

The chain joins TRBV27 to TRBJ2-1; D perhaps matches TRBD2 (5 bases). The CDR3 consists of 15 residues. V dropped 4 bases and J dropped 9 bases, with 19 bases sitting between them. CDR1 MNHEY and CDR2 SMNVEV come from the germline V gene (reference sequence). Here the CDR3 reads CASSSAPSFEGEQFF. CDR3 coding DNA: TGTGCCAGCAGTTCCGCCCCCAGTTTCGAGGGTGAGCAGTTCTTC.

This clonotype has a count of ten or more. The chain joins TRBV6-5 to TRBJ1-5; TRBD1 matches at 10 bases. Germline V lookup: CDR1 MNHEY, CDR2 SVGAGI. The CDR3 runs to 17 residues. V was pared by 6 bases and J by 0 bases, with 8 bases of the junction left unmatched. CDR3 amino acids: CASSRTGTGVSNQPQHF. CDR3 DNA sequence: TGTGCCAGCAGCAGGACCGGGACAGGGGTTAGCAATCAGCCCCAGCATTTT.

The V call is TRBV25-1, the J call TRBJ2-7, with D maybe TRBD1 (5 bases). Germline CDR1 reads MGHDK; CDR2 reads SYGVNS. The CDR3 contains 14 residues. V was cut by 2 bases and J by 2 bases, with 10 bases left in between. The CDR3 nucleotides read TGTGCCAGCAGTGAACAGGGCCGAACCTACGAGCAGTACTTC. It yields the protein CASSEQGRTYEQYF.

In this sample, this clonotype turned up many times. V gene TRBV14 combines with J gene TRBJ2-7; the match to TRBD1 covers 8 bases. There are 11 residues in the CDR3. Germline CDR1 SGHDN, CDR2 FVKESK. J gave up 12 bases and V 2 bases, and 3 bases lay outside the gene matches. The CDR3 here is CASSQTGGRYF. CDR3 in DNA: TGTGCCAGCAGCCAAACAGGGGGTCGGTACTTC. Full variable domain (rest looked up from reference TRBV14 and TRBJ2-7): EAGVTQFPSHSVIEKGQTVTLRCDPISGHDNLYWYRRVMGKEIKFLLHFVKESKQDESGMPNNRFLAERTGGTYSTLKVQPAELEDSGVYFCASSQTGGRYFGPGTRLTVT.

This clonotype occurred many times. The chain recombines TRBV6-2 or TRBV6-3 with TRBJ2-7; weak D call: TRBD2 (6 bases). V lost 7 bases to trimming and J lost 4 bases, with 8 bases between them. This CDR3 region has 11 residues. Germline CDR1 MNHEY, CDR2 SVGEGT. CDR3 in amino acids: CASIRGYEQYF. Written as DNA, the CDR3 is TGTGCCAGCATTCGGGGGTACGAGCAGTACTTC.

This clonotype was counted ten times or more. This chain connects TRBV2 to TRBJ2-5; 7 bases line up with TRBD2. Unmatched junction bases numbered 8, after V lost 7 bases and J lost 3 bases. CDR3 length: 14 amino acids. The germline gives CDR1 SNHLY, CDR2 FYNNEI. The DNA of the CDR3 is TGTGCCAGCACCTTAGGACTAGATGAAGAGACCCAGTACTTC. Amino acid sequence: CASTLGLDEETQYF.

Remarks on this clonotype: A much larger clone lies one base from this, so it may be a read error. The chain links TRBV12-3 or TRBV12-4 to TRBJ1-5; a weak D match, TRBD1 (6 bases). This CDR3 contains 16 residues. V was shortened by 6 bases and J by 3 bases, with 18 bases between the two germline ends. As DNA, the CDR3 is TGTGCCAGCAGGGGCAGGGGTCCCTTGAACAATCAGCCCCAGCATTTT. This gives the protein CASRGRGPLNNQPQHF.

This clonotype was counted between two and nine times. V is TRBV20-1 and J is TRBJ2-5; 10 nucleotides line up with TRBD2. CDR3 length: 14 amino acids. The V segment lost 6 bases and the J segment 2 bases; nucleotides outside the gene matches: 6. Germline CDR1 is DFQATT and CDR2 is SNEGSKA (reference sequence). For the CDR3, the DNA is TGCAGTGCCGTGAGGACTAGCGGACAAGAGACCCAGTACTTC. This translates into CSAVRTSGQETQYF.

This clonotype showed up many times. CDR3 amino acids: CSARDSRLPERFEQYF. In DNA form, the CDR3 reads TGCAGTGCTAGAGACTCCCGCCTCCCTGAAAGGTTCGAGCAGTACTTC. The chain links TRBV20-1 to TRBJ2-7; D unclear. Germline V lookup: CDR1 DFQATT, CDR2 SNEGSKA (reference sequence). This CDR3 spans 16 amino acids. V was pared by 0 bases and J by 6 bases, with 21 bases between.

This clonotype was detected ten times or more. The genes are TRBV7-2 and TRBJ1-4; 9 bases align to TRBD1. V lost 5 bases, J lost 8 bases, and 6 bases stayed unmatched. This CDR3 is 14 amino acids long. Germline V gene data show CDR1 as SGHTA and CDR2 as FQGNSA. The CDR3, as DNA: TGTGCCAGCAGCCCGGGACAGGGTCCGGAAAAACTGTTTTTT. This gives the protein CASSPGQGPEKLFF. Together with reference TRBV7-2 and TRBJ1-4, the CDR3 gives the full variable domain: GAGVSQSPSNKVTEKGKDVELRCDPISGHTALYWYRQSLGQGLEFLIYFQGNSAPDKSGLPSDRFSAERTGGSVSTLTIQRTQQEDSAVYLCASSPGQGPEKLFFGSGTQLSVL.

V usage is TRBV4-2 and J usage is TRBJ2-3; possible D gene TRBD1, 5 bases. Germline V gives CDR1 LGHNA, CDR2 YNFKEQ. The CDR3 spans 14 residues. V gave up 1 base and J gave up 5 bases, with 10 bases separating them. The CDR3 reads CASSQVEGVDTQYF. CDR3 coding DNA: TGTGCCAGCAGCCAAGTTGAAGGGGTAGATACGCAGTATTTT.

Remarks on this clonotype: A single base separates this from a much larger clone, so it may be a read error. The CDR3 carries no conserved terminal phenylalanine or tryptophan, so it likely arises from a read error. The chain employs TRBV9 and TRBJ2-6; D is undetermined. From germline, CDR1 is SGDLS and CDR2 YYNGEE. The CDR3 runs 17 residues. The V end lost 3 bases, the J end lost 0 bases, and 13 bases lay between the germline ends. DNA for the CDR3: TGTGCCAGCAGCGCTCAGGTGGGCCGCTCTGGGGCCAACGTCCTGACTTCC. Encoded protein: CASSAQVGRSGANVLTS.

J is TRBJ1-5 and V is TRBV20-1; tentatively, D is TRBD1 (6 bases). Germline V lookup: CDR1 DFQATT, CDR2 SNEGSKA (reference sequence). This CDR3 is 13 amino acids long. Trimming took 5 bases from V and 2 from J, leaving 10 bases between them. The CDR3 nucleotides are TGCAGTGCTGGGACAATAGGCAATCAGCCCCAGCATTTT. It codes for CSAGTIGNQPQHF.

CDR3 nucleotides: TGCGCCAGCAAGTGGCCCCCCGGGGAGCTGTTTTTT. It yields the protein CASKWPPGELFF. V and J are TRBV5-1 and TRBJ2-2; D is undetermined. The CDR3 runs 12 residues. Trimming pared 6 bases from V and 6 bases from J, leaving 9 bases between. Germline CDR1 SGHRS, CDR2 YFSETQ.

The chain is built from TRBV29-1 and TRBJ2-3; D not resolved. The CDR3 loop spans 12 amino acids. Germline loops: CDR1 SQVTM, CDR2 ANQGSEA. V lost 5 bases to trimming and J lost 6 bases, with 12 bases between them. CDR3: CSVPLQLDTQYF. CDR3 nucleotides: TGCAGCGTTCCTCTTCAGTTGGATACGCAGTATTTT.

This clonotype was counted many times. The chain links TRBV5-1 to TRBJ1-6, with a possible D match to TRBD1 (5 bases). The CDR3 is 16 amino acids. Trimming pared 2 bases from V and 8 bases from J, leaving 17 bases between. CDR1 is SGHRS, CDR2 YFSETQ, per germline. The CDR3 protein is CASSLSRPGPDSPLHF. The CDR3 DNA sequence: TGCGCCAGCAGCTTATCTCGGCCAGGGCCCGATTCACCCCTCCACTTT.

This clonotype was detected a few times. This chain connects TRBV29-1 to TRBJ2-5; 10 positions match TRBD1. Germline V gene sequence: CDR1 SQVTM, CDR2 ANQGSEA. The junction had 13 bases not matched to a gene; V was cut back by 2 bases and J by 4 bases. The CDR3 is 17 residues long. The CDR3 sequence: CSVESRLWGQGRETQYF. The CDR3 nucleotides are TGCAGCGTTGAAAGTCGGCTATGGGGACAGGGGAGAGAGACCCAGTACTTC. Full variable domain (outside the CDR3, taken from reference TRBV29-1 and TRBJ2-5): SAVISQKPSRDICQRGTSLTIQCQVDSQVTMMFWYRQQPGQSLTLIATANQGSEATYESGFVIDKFPISRPNLTFSTLTVSNMSPEDSSIYLCSVESRLWGQGRETQYFGPGTRLLVL.

V gene TRBV14 combines with J gene TRBJ1-1; D remains unclear. With 4 bases removed from V and 1 base from J, the gap between germline ends came to 13 bases. This CDR3 contains 15 residues. Looked up from germline, CDR1 is SGHDN and CDR2 is FVKESK. The CDR3 DNA sequence: TGTGCCAGCAGCCTCATTGCCTTCGGGAACACTGAAGCTTTCTTT. Translation gives CASSLIAFGNTEAFF.

The rearrangement uses TRBV10-3 and TRBJ2-2; a weak D match, TRBD1 (5 bases). Germline CDR1 is ENHRY and CDR2 is SYGVKD. V lost 3 bases to trimming and J lost 4 bases, with 12 bases between them. The CDR3 consists of 15 residues. This CDR3 is CAISDPGRGTGELFF. In DNA, the CDR3 is TGTGCCATCAGTGACCCAGGAAGGGGCACCGGGGAGCTGTTTTTT.

This rearrangement joins TRBV7-6 to TRBJ2-7; 15 nucleotides agree with TRBD2. The V gene's germline CDR1 is SGHVS and CDR2 FNYEAQ. V shed 5 bases and J 2 bases; nucleotides not matched to a gene: 4. The CDR3 consists of 16 residues. The CDR3 here is CASSGGLAGGPYEQYF. CDR3 DNA: TGTGCCAGCAGCGGGGGACTAGCGGGAGGCCCCTACGAGCAGTACTTC. Filled out from reference TRBV7-6 and TRBJ2-7, the complete variable domain reads GAGVSQSPRYKVTKRGQDVALRCDPISGHVSLYWYRQALGQGPEFLTYFNYEAQQDKSGLPNDRFSAERPEGSISTLTIQRTEQRDSAMYRCASSGGLAGGPYEQYFGPGTRLTVT.

This rearrangement joins TRBV27 to TRBJ2-1; 7 bases fit TRBD2. Germline V CDR1 and CDR2: MNHEY, SMNVEV (reference sequence). This CDR3 has 14 residues. The trim removed 7 bases at V and 4 bases at J, leaving 7 bases unmatched. The CDR3 DNA is TGTGCCAGCACTGGGGGGGGACCTTACAATGAGCAGTTCTTC. Translating gives CASTGGGPYNEQFF.